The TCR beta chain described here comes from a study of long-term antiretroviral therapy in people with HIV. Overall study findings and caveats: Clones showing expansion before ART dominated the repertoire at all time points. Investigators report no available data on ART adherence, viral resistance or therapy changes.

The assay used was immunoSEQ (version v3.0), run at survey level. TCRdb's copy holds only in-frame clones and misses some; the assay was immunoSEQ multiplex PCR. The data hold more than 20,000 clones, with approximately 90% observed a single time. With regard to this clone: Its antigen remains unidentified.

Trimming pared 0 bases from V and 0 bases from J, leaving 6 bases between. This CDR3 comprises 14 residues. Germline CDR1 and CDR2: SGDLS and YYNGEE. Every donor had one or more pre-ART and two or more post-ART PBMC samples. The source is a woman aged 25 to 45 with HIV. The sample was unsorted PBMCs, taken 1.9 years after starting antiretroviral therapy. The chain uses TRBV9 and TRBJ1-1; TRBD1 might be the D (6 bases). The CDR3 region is CASSVDRVNTEAFF. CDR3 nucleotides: TGTGCCAGCAGCGTAGACAGGGTGAACACTGAAGCTTTCTTT.